The TCR beta chain under discussion was sequenced for a study of response to subunit inactivated influenza vaccine. General study findings and limits: The authors proposed limited new T cell recruitment per seasonal influenza vaccination.

TCRdb processed the RT-PCR reads anew with MiXCR; each CDR3 protein has one entry. The sample has more than 450,000 distinct CDR3 sequences, roughly 8.2% seen once. CDR1 and CDR2 from the germline V gene are KGHSH and LQKENI. V gave up 2 bases and J gave up 0 bases; unmatched junction bases: 4. The CDR3 runs to 17 residues. Comments on this clonotype: Its matching antigen is unknown.

The clonotype comes from a man between 50 and 70 years old who received an inactivated influenza vaccine. V gene TRBV18 combines with J gene TRBJ2-7; 13 bases match TRBD2. The sample in question was PBMCs from blood, obtained around 25 months after vaccination. CDR3 sequence: CASSPGTSGMSSYEQYF. The CDR3 nucleotides are TGTGCCAGCTCACCAGGGACTAGCGGGATGAGCTCCTACGAGCAGTACTTC.